Each of the 30 T cell receptor beta chains below was sequenced from the same sample in a study of OX40 agonist ivuxolimab in advanced cancers. Sequenced by immunoSEQ multiplex PCR; TCRdb stores in-frame clones only, minus some. The repertoire holds 70,000 or so clones, with approximately 80% as singletons. The sequenced sample was CD4+ or CD8+ T cells sorted from blood, obtained in a trial of the OX40 agonist ivuxolimab. The receptors come from an adult with an advanced solid tumor such as melanoma, head and neck, liver or kidney cancer.

The V and J genes are TRBV7-8 and TRBJ2-1, with 9 bases lining up with TRBD1. The CDR3 consists of 15 residues. Per germline, CDR1 SGHVS and CDR2 FQNEAQ. Unmatched junction bases numbered 10, after V lost 5 bases and J lost 8 bases. The CDR3 DNA is TGTGCCAGCAGCGACCGGGACAGGGCTTTACATGAGCAGTTCTTC. This gives the protein CASSDRDRALHEQFF.

This clone was observed a handful of times. The chain links TRBV5-1 to TRBJ2-1; possibly TRBD2 for D (5 bases). Germline CDR1 is SGHRS and CDR2 is YFSETQ. CDR3 length: 14 amino acids. Between the trimmed V and J ends, which lost 7 bases and 9 bases, there was a span of 20 bases. The DNA for the CDR3 is TGCGCCAGCTCCGGGCTAGTATCTGGGAGTGAGCAGTTCTTC. Its translation is CASSGLVSGSEQFF.

The chain is built from TRBV5-4 and TRBJ2-1; 10 bases fit TRBD2. CDR3 length: 15 amino acids. Germline lookup yields CDR1 SGHNT and CDR2 YYREEE (reference sequence). The J segment lost 7 bases and the V segment lost 2 bases, leaving 6 bases of the junction unmatched. The chain's CDR3 is CASSLSGGAANEQFF. CDR3 DNA sequence: TGTGCCAGCAGCTTAAGCGGGGGGGCTGCGAATGAGCAGTTCTTC.

The genes are TRBV5-8 and TRBJ2-5, with D unresolved. Deletions cut 7 bases from V and 0 bases from J, with 7 bases between. CDR3 length: 12 amino acids. The germline V gene has CDR1 SGHTS and CDR2 YDEGEE. As DNA, the CDR3 is TGTGCCAGCGACAAGTACCAAGAGACCCAGTACTTC. Translating it yields CASDKYQETQYF.

This clone has only a few counts. The chain employs TRBV19 and TRBJ1-2, with no clear D. Trimming left V 0 bases short and J 2 bases short, with 7 bases between. The CDR3 spans 14 residues. The germline CDR1 and CDR2 sequences are LNHDA and SQIVND (reference sequence). The CDR3 is CASSIEGRNYGYTF. As DNA, the CDR3 is TGTGCCAGTAGTATAGAGGGCAGGAACTATGGCTACACCTTC. Full variable domain (outside the CDR3, taken from reference TRBV19 and TRBJ1-2): DGGITQSPKYLFRKEGQNVTLSCEQNLNHDAMYWYRQDPGQGLRLIYYSQIVNDFQKGDIAEGYSVSREKKESFPLTVTSAQKNPTAFYLCASSIEGRNYGYTFGSGTRLTVV.

The rearrangement uses TRBV23-1 and TRBJ1-2, with 9 bases aligning to TRBD1. TRBV23-1 is an ORF; its function is uncertain. The CDR3 has 16 amino acids. Trimming removed 2 bases from V and 2 bases from J; junction bases left unmatched: 6. For the CDR3, the DNA is TGCGCCAGCAGTCAAACCGGGACAGGGTTAAACTATGGCTACACCTTC. Protein: CASSQTGTGLNYGYTF.

The rearrangement uses TRBV19 and TRBJ1-2; TRBD1 matches 7 bases. Trimming at V came to 6 bases and at J to 8 bases, leaving 12 bases not matched to a gene. CDR3 length equals 14 residues. Germline V CDR1 and CDR2: LNHDA, SQIVND (reference sequence). CDR3 DNA sequence: TGTGCCAGTAGCAAACTACAGGGGTCTGAGGGCTACACCTTC. Amino acid sequence: CASSKLQGSEGYTF.

V usage is TRBV5-6 and J usage is TRBJ1-1; possible D gene TRBD1, 6 bases. Germline V gene data show CDR1 as SGHDT and CDR2 as YYEEEE. CDR3 length: 14 residues. Trimming stripped 6 bases from V and 3 bases from J, with 15 bases between. The CDR3, as DNA: TGTGCCAGCACCACTATGGGGGCGGACACTGAAGCTTTCTTT. Protein sequence: CASTTMGADTEAFF. The variable domain in full, completed from reference TRBV5-6 and TRBJ1-1, reads DAGVTQSPTHLIKTRGQQVTLRCSPKSGHDTVSWYQQALGQGPQFIFQYYEEEERQRGNFPDRFSGHQFPNYSSELNVNALLLGDSALYLCASTTMGADTEAFFGQGTRLTVV.

The chain uses TRBV18 and TRBJ1-1; 8 bases are shared with TRBD1. Germline CDR1 KGHSH, CDR2 LQKENI. The CDR3 contains 13 residues. The junction had 6 bases not matched to a gene; V was cut back by 9 bases and J by 3 bases. CDR3 sequence (DNA): TGTGCCAGTGCAGGGGGCTTGGACACTGAAGCTTTCTTT. It yields the protein CASAGGLDTEAFF.

The chain has TRBV11-2 and TRBJ2-1, with 9 bases lining up with TRBD2. Germline V gene data show CDR1 as SGHAT and CDR2 as FQNNGV. This CDR3 comprises 15 residues. The V gene end was trimmed by 5 bases and the J gene end by 7 bases; junction bases not matched to a gene: 9. In DNA, the CDR3 is TGTGCCAGCAGCGGAAACCTAGCGGGGATTAATGAGCAGTTCTTC. Translation: CASSGNLAGINEQFF. The whole variable domain, filled in from reference TRBV11-2 and TRBJ2-1, reads EAGVAQSPRYKIIEKRQSVAFWCNPISGHATLYWYQQILGQGPKLLIQFQNNGVVDDSQLPKDRFSAERLKGVDSTLKIQPAKLEDSAVYLCASSGNLAGINEQFFGPGTRLTVL.

The chain links TRBV2 to TRBJ1-2; a possible D gene is TRBD1 (6 bases). Germline CDR1 and CDR2: SNHLY and FYNNEI. Between the trimmed V and J ends, which lost 7 bases and 7 bases, there was a span of 13 bases. There are 12 residues in the CDR3. In DNA, the CDR3 is TGTGCCAGCATGGCAGGGGCGGGTGGCTACACCTTC. Its translation is CASMAGAGGYTF.

This clone turned up a few times. The chain recombines TRBV29-1 with TRBJ1-1, with D tentatively TRBD1 (6 bases). Germline CDR1 is SQVTM and CDR2 is ANQGSEA. Trimming took off 4 bases at V and 5 bases at J, with 14 bases between the two ends. The CDR3 covers 13 residues. The CDR3 DNA reads as TGCAGCGTTGCCGGATTTACAGGGACTGAAGCTTTCTTT. Translating gives CSVAGFTGTEAFF.

This chain's CDR3 is CASSQDFEGYTF. CDR3 nucleotides: TGTGCCAGCAGCCAAGACTTTGAGGGCTACACCTTC. The gene calls are TRBV4-2 and TRBJ1-2; D call uncertain. The germline gives CDR1 LGHNA, CDR2 YNFKEQ. V lost 0 bases, J lost 8 bases, and 7 bases lay in between. The CDR3 is 12 amino acids.

The chain couples TRBV14 to TRBJ2-7; 7 nucleotides agree with TRBD2. With V trimmed by 5 bases and J by 2 bases, 9 bases remained unmatched. This CDR3 is 15 amino acids long. CDR1 and CDR2 (germline): SGHDN, FVKESK. The CDR3 here is CASSDRPAGAYEQYF. As DNA, the CDR3 is TGTGCCAGCAGCGACCGACCGGCGGGAGCCTACGAGCAGTACTTC.

V and J are TRBV7-2 and TRBJ1-4; a possible D gene is TRBD1 (5 bases). V was pared by 2 bases and J by 7 bases, with 8 bases between. The CDR3 sequence is 13 residues long. In germline, CDR1 is SGHTA, CDR2 FQGNSA. The CDR3 DNA reads as TGTGCCAGCAGCTTAAGGAGGGGTGAAAAACTGTTTTTT. This codes for CASSLRRGEKLFF.

The chain uses TRBV11-2 and TRBJ2-7; a weak D match, TRBD1 (5 bases). Germline lookup yields CDR1 SGHAT and CDR2 FQNNGV. This CDR3 spans 14 amino acids. Trimming took 1 base from V and 3 from J, leaving 10 bases between them. The CDR3 spells CASSLAFDSYEQYF. CDR3 nucleotide sequence: TGTGCCAGCAGCTTAGCGTTCGACAGCTACGAGCAGTACTTC.

This clone has a handful of counts. The V call is TRBV27, the J call TRBJ1-5; 8 nucleotides line up with TRBD1. This CDR3 is 15 amino acids long. Trimming cost V 4 bases and J 2 bases; bases outside gene matches: 4. Germline V gives CDR1 MNHEY, CDR2 SMNVEV (reference sequence). This CDR3 is CASSSGGMGNQPQHF. The CDR3 DNA reads as TGTGCCAGCAGTTCAGGGGGCATGGGCAATCAGCCCCAGCATTTT.

Many counts were recorded for this clone. This chain joins TRBV5-1 and TRBJ1-6, with 8 positions matching TRBD1. The germline CDR1 and CDR2 sequences are SGHRS and YFSETQ. CDR3 length: 13 amino acids. The J segment lost 8 bases and the V segment lost 3 bases, leaving 1 base of the junction unmatched. The CDR3: CASSSDRDSPLHF. The CDR3, as DNA: TGCGCCAGCAGCTCGGACAGGGATTCACCCCTCCACTTT.

The rearrangement uses TRBV10-3 and TRBJ1-5, with no clear D. Trimming stripped 11 bases from V and 0 bases from J, with 8 bases between. This CDR3 comprises 12 residues. Germline assignment: CDR1 ENHRY and CDR2 SYGVKD. The chain's CDR3 is CAAWDSNQPQHF. The CDR3 DNA reads as TGTGCCGCGTGGGATAGCAATCAGCCCCAGCATTTT.

In its sample, this clone was seen a few times. The V call is TRBV30, the J call TRBJ1-5; TRBD1 matches 7 bases. V was pared by 3 bases and J by 7 bases, with 12 bases of the junction left unmatched. The CDR3 is made up of 15 amino acids. The germline gives CDR1 GTSNPN, CDR2 SVGIG (reference sequence). The CDR3 DNA reads TGTGCCTGGAGATCCGGGACAGCGGGAGGGCAGCCCCAGCATTTT. This codes for CAWRSGTAGGQPQHF.

The chain recombines TRBV19 with TRBJ1-1; 8 nucleotides line up with TRBD1. This CDR3 is 15 amino acids long. Germline CDR1 and CDR2: LNHDA and SQIVND (reference sequence). Trimming removed 5 bases from V and 3 bases from J; junction bases left unmatched: 8. CDR3 nucleotide sequence: TGTGCCAGTAGTCCCAGGGGGCGCAGGGACACTGAAGCTTTCTTT. It codes for CASSPRGRRDTEAFF. The whole variable domain, remainder taken from reference TRBV19 and TRBJ1-1, is DGGITQSPKYLFRKEGQNVTLSCEQNLNHDAMYWYRQDPGQGLRLIYYSQIVNDFQKGDIAEGYSVSREKKESFPLTVTSAQKNPTAFYLCASSPRGRRDTEAFFGQGTRLTVV.

CDR3 residues: CASNSGTGTYGYTF. The CDR3 DNA reads TGTGCCAGCAACTCCGGGACAGGGACTTATGGCTACACCTTC. The chain couples TRBV11-2 to TRBJ1-2; 9 nucleotides align to TRBD1. Germline V gene lookup returns CDR1 SGHAT and CDR2 FQNNGV. The CDR3 runs 14 residues. The V segment lost 7 bases and the J segment 5 bases; nucleotides outside the gene matches: 8.

This chain uses TRBV19 with TRBJ2-3; 9 bases are a match to TRBD2. There are 21 residues in the CDR3. Germline CDR1 LNHDA, CDR2 SQIVND (reference sequence). After removal of 1 base from V and 4 bases from J, the junction contained 21 bases not matched to a gene. CDR3 nucleotide sequence: TGTGCCAGTAGTATAGTAAGAGGGAAAAAACGGGGAGCGGGGGGAGCAGATACGCAGTATTTT. Translation gives CASSIVRGKKRGAGGADTQYF.

The V and J genes are TRBV4-2 and TRBJ2-1, with D possibly matching TRBD2 (6 bases). V lost 3 bases to trimming and J lost 10 bases, with 22 bases between them. The germline CDR1 and CDR2 sequences are LGHNA and YNFKEQ. This CDR3 spans 16 amino acids. The CDR3 bases are TGTGCCAGCAGCCAGTCGGGACTCCAATATCAATACGAGCAGTTCTTC. Its translation is CASSQSGLQYQYEQFF.

V gene TRBV11-3 combines with J gene TRBJ2-3; D is ambiguous. Trimming left V 5 bases short and J 2 bases short, with 11 bases between. In germline, CDR1 is SGHNT, CDR2 YENEEA. This CDR3 comprises 14 residues. CDR3 residues: CASSKSAYTDTQYF. The DNA of the CDR3 is TGTGCCAGCAGCAAGAGCGCCTACACAGATACGCAGTATTTT.

The rearrangement links TRBV21-1 to TRBJ2-5; TRBD2 reflects the table's D call only, with no check against the DNA. TRBV21-1 is assigned pseudogene status. The length of the CDR3 is 13 residues. DNA for the CDR3: TGTGCCAGAATCAAACCAGACGGGGAGACCCAGTACTTC. Encoded protein: CARIKPDGETQYF.

The chain employs TRBV18 and TRBJ1-3, with 7 bases lining up with TRBD1. V shed 1 base, J shed 4 bases, and the junction held 4 bases outside the gene matches. The CDR3 has 15 residues. Germline values: CDR1 KGHSH, CDR2 LQKENI. As DNA, the CDR3 is TGTGCCAGCTCACCACAGGGGGCGCCGGGAAACACCATATATTTT. Its translation is CASSPQGAPGNTIYF.

The table lists this clone with a few counts. V is TRBV18 and J is TRBJ1-6; D is undetermined. V lost 6 bases and J lost 9, with 9 bases in between. This CDR3 has 12 amino acids. Germline CDR1 reads KGHSH; CDR2 reads LQKENI. The CDR3 nucleotides are TGTGCCAGCTCCCCTGAAGGTTCACCCCTCCACTTT. The encoded protein is CASSPEGSPLHF. Based on the CDR3 plus reference TRBV18 and TRBJ1-6, the full variable domain is NAGVMQNPRHLVRRRGQEARLRCSPMKGHSHVYWYRQLPEEGLKFMVYLQKENIIDESGMPKERFSAEFPKEGPSILRIQQVVRGDSAAYFCASSPEGSPLHFGNGTRLTVT.

Here the CDR3 DNA reads TGTGCCAGCAGCCCAGGCACAGGGGGATCGGGTCAGCCCCAGCATTTT. This translates into CASSPGTGGSGQPQHF. This chain links TRBV5-6 with TRBJ1-5, with 8 bases fitting TRBD1. Germline V gene data show CDR1 as SGHDT and CDR2 as YYEEEE. The CDR3 is made up of 16 amino acids. J was trimmed by 6 bases and V by 4 bases; bases with no gene match: 12.

This chain links TRBV6-6 with TRBJ1-1; 7 nucleotides line up with TRBD1. CDR3 size: 12 residues. CDR1 and CDR2 (germline): MNHNY, SVGAGI (reference sequence). V gave up 5 bases and J gave up 8 bases; unmatched junction bases: 5. CDR3 residues: CASSRPTGEAFF. In nucleotides, the CDR3 is TGTGCCAGCAGTAGACCGACAGGGGAAGCTTTCTTT.